This T cell receptor beta chain was captured by sequencing in a study of blood T cell repertoires in COVID-19. The wider study: Donors in the United States, Italy and Spain gave samples during acute or convalescent COVID-19. PBMCs, B-cell-depleted T cells, or T cells provided the cDNA or gDNA that made up the material.

Participant-given clinical history determined each cohort assignment. Recovered participants had two consecutive negative NP/OP PCR tests, healthcare professional clearance, or symptom resolution. TCRdb's copy holds only in-frame clones and misses some; the assay was immunoSEQ multiplex PCR. The data show a few hundred thousand clones, around 90% seen once. The sequence was collected from a young woman who had recovered from COVID-19. Material: PBMCs or T cells enriched from blood (not recorded which).

The CDR3 is CASSQDRTGNPTDTQYF. The CDR3 region has the DNA TGTGCCAGCAGCCAAGATCGTACGGGTAACCCCACAGATACGCAGTATTTT. The rearrangement joins TRBV4-2 to TRBJ2-3, with D hard to call. Looked up from germline, CDR1 is LGHNA and CDR2 is YNFKEQ. Deletions cut 0 bases from V and 2 bases from J, with 15 bases between. There are 17 residues in the CDR3.